This T cell receptor (beta chain) was sequenced in a study of CXCR3-negative and CXCR3-positive naive CD8 T cells. Preparation of TRB cDNA libraries relied on 5' RACE carrying UMI labels. TCRdb reanalyzed the 5' RACE reads and collapses them to one entry per CDR3 protein, without DNA. The sample has more than 45,000 distinct CDR3 sequences, and its top ten clones hold 23%. The receptor comes from a human donor in good health. Some clones in this sample may be carry-over from other donors' samples. The sample consisted of memory CD8+ T cells from blood.

CDR3 region: CASSFSGATDTQYF. V usage is TRBV5-1 and J usage is TRBJ2-3; the TCRdb D gene call, TRBD2, has no DNA to confirm it. CDR1 and CDR2 from the germline V gene are SGHRS and YFSETQ. This CDR3 spans 14 amino acids.